These 32 T cell receptor beta chains were sequenced from one sample in a study of blood T cell repertoires in COVID-19 (TCRdb year 2020). The library came from the immunoSEQ multiplex PCR assay. What TCRdb holds here is the immuneACCESS table cut down to in-frame rearrangements. Part of the clones is not present; checked against another copy, under half of the missing clones reflect an unresolved V gene, and the others are unexplained. The sample contains over 100,000 clones, approximately 74% of them found a single time. The ten most abundant clones make up under 2.5% of the sample. Sequencing was performed on peripheral blood. Receptor source: a woman aged 70 to 79 with acute or convalescent COVID-19.

The chain links TRBV13 to TRBJ2-1, with 8 bases lining up with TRBD2. The CDR3 totals 16 residues. Germline assignment: CDR1 PRHDT and CDR2 FYEKMQ (reference sequence). The V gene end was trimmed by 5 bases and the J gene end by 2 bases; junction bases not matched to a gene: 8. The CDR3 sequence: CASSPRSGITYNEQFF. Written as DNA, the CDR3 is TGTGCCAGCAGCCCCCGTAGCGGGATCACCTACAATGAGCAGTTCTTC.

The chain combines TRBV27 with TRBJ1-4; the match to TRBD1 covers 7 bases. This CDR3 comprises 16 residues. V was pared by 6 bases and J by 5 bases, with 12 bases of the junction left unmatched. The germline V gene encodes CDR1 MNHEY and CDR2 SMNVEV (reference sequence). The chain's CDR3 is CASRMIPGTENEKLFF. DNA of the CDR3: TGTGCCAGCAGAATGATCCCAGGGACAGAAAATGAAAAACTGTTTTTT.

This chain uses TRBV10-3 with TRBJ1-6, with D hard to call. Germline V gene data show CDR1 as ENHRY and CDR2 as SYGVKD. The CDR3 is made up of 17 amino acids. V lost 0 bases and J lost 8, with 17 bases in between. Here the CDR3 DNA reads TGTGCCATCAGTGAGTCCACGGGGATGGGCGGTGATTCACCCCTCCACTTT. Encoded protein: CAISESTGMGGDSPLHF.

This chain links TRBV6-5 with TRBJ2-5; 8 nucleotides agree with TRBD1. Germline loops: CDR1 MNHEY, CDR2 SVGAGI. After removal of 2 bases from V and 5 bases from J, the junction contained 10 bases not matched to a gene. This CDR3 is 16 amino acids long. The CDR3 sequence: CASSYAGGTGGETQYF. CDR3 coding DNA: TGTGCCAGCAGTTACGCAGGAGGGACAGGCGGGGAGACCCAGTACTTC.

The V call is TRBV7-8, the J call TRBJ1-2; no firm D call. CDR1 and CDR2 from the germline V gene are SGHVS and FQNEAQ. The CDR3 extends over 15 amino acids. V was clipped by 1 base and J by 4 bases, with 13 bases between them. The DNA of the CDR3 is TGTGCCAGCAGCTTAGAGGCCGGAGGCGGCTATGGCTACACCTTC. Protein product: CASSLEAGGGYGYTF.

The V and J genes are TRBV7-8 and TRBJ1-1; 8 nucleotides agree with TRBD1. The trim removed 5 bases at V and 4 bases at J, leaving 3 bases unmatched. The CDR3 extends over 13 amino acids. CDR1 is SGHVS, CDR2 FQNEAQ, per germline. The CDR3 loop reads CASSPGQGTEAFF. CDR3 bases: TGTGCCAGCAGCCCTGGACAGGGCACTGAAGCTTTCTTT.

This chain connects TRBV10-3 to TRBJ1-1; possibly TRBD1 for D (5 bases). Trimming took 1 base from V and 1 from J, leaving 10 bases between them. This CDR3 contains 15 residues. Germline CDR1 is ENHRY and CDR2 is SYGVKD. In DNA form, the CDR3 reads TGTGCCATCAGTGAGTGGGGCGGAGCGAACACTGAAGCTTTCTTT. Translated: CAISEWGGANTEAFF.

This clone was recorded a few times. The J gene is TRBJ1-2, the V gene TRBV5-5; tentative D call: TRBD1 (5 bases). CDR3 size: 14 residues. The germline V gene has CDR1 SGHKS and CDR2 YYEKEE (reference sequence). V lost 0 bases to trimming and J lost 5 bases, with 11 bases between them. The CDR3 region has the DNA TGTGCCAGCAGCTTGGTTGACAGTAAATATGGCTACACCTTC. This gives the protein CASSLVDSKYGYTF.

The rearrangement joins TRBV4-3 to TRBJ2-5, with 7 bases matching TRBD1. The junction had 10 bases not matched to a gene; V was cut back by 5 bases and J by 7 bases. The CDR3 contains 14 residues. Germline lookup yields CDR1 LGHNA and CDR2 YSLEER. The CDR3 is CASSNSDRSRTQYF. In nucleotides, the CDR3 is TGCGCCAGCAGCAACTCGGACAGGTCTCGGACCCAGTACTTC.

This clone was picked up a small number of times. This sequence joins TRBV12-5 and TRBJ2-2; D possibly corresponds to TRBD2 (6 bases). The ends were cut back, 2 bases at V and 5 bases at J, with 12 bases in the middle. This CDR3 contains 15 residues. The germline gives CDR1 LGHNT, CDR2 FRNRAP. The CDR3 DNA follows: TGTGCTAGTGGTTTGAACAGGCGGGGAACCGGGGAGCTGTTTTTT. This codes for CASGLNRRGTGELFF.

The chain combines TRBV14 with TRBJ2-5, with D maybe TRBD2 (5 bases). This CDR3 region has 13 residues. Germline V gene sequence: CDR1 SGHDN, CDR2 FVKESK. The ends were cut back, 2 bases at V and 5 bases at J, with 9 bases in the middle. This chain's CDR3 is CASSQSRGETQYF. Written as DNA, the CDR3 is TGTGCCAGCAGCCAATCTCGAGGGGAGACCCAGTACTTC.

This clone was counted once. CDR3 DNA: TGTGCCAGCAGCCAAGAAATGAGTCCCCTAGGCGATAGCAATCAGCCCCAGCATTTT. Residues: CASSQEMSPLGDSNQPQHF. The chain is built from TRBV4-2 and TRBJ1-5; D not resolved. The CDR3 totals 19 residues. Germline CDR1 and CDR2: LGHNA and YNFKEQ. Trimming shortened V by 0 bases and J by 0 bases, and 18 bases separated the two germline ends.

The rearrangement uses TRBV5-1 and TRBJ2-7, with 11 bases that match TRBD2. V dropped 1 base and J dropped 2; count of bases not matched to a gene: 8. This CDR3 has 17 amino acids. Germline V lookup: CDR1 SGHRS, CDR2 YFSETQ. This chain's CDR3 is CASSLLLAGVGAYEQYF. The CDR3 DNA follows: TGCGCCAGCAGCTTGCTACTAGCGGGAGTAGGGGCCTACGAGCAGTACTTC. Full variable domain (remainder filled in from reference TRBV5-1 and TRBJ2-7): KAGVTQTPRYLIKTRGQQVTLSCSPISGHRSVSWYQQTPGQGLQFLFEYFSETQRNKGNFPGRFSGRQFSNSRSEMNVSTLELGDSALYLCASSLLLAGVGAYEQYFGPGTRLTVT.

The genes are TRBV11-2 and TRBJ2-7; the match to TRBD1 covers 8 bases. The CDR3 has 19 residues. The junction had 19 bases not matched to a gene; V was cut back by 3 bases and J by 3 bases. Per germline, CDR1 SGHAT and CDR2 FQNNGV. The CDR3 DNA sequence: TGTGCCAGCAGCTTTGACAGGGGTACGTCGCCTCACTCATACTACGAGCAGTACTTC. Its protein is CASSFDRGTSPHSYYEQYF.

Here the CDR3 DNA reads TGTGCCAGCAGCCAACCGACGGAAGGGGATGAAAAACTGTTTTTT. It is translated as CASSQPTEGDEKLFF. The chain combines TRBV3-1 (or the pseudogene TRBV3-2) with TRBJ1-4, with D tentatively TRBD1 (5 bases). CDR3 size: 15 residues. Trimming stripped 2 bases from V and 6 bases from J, with 13 bases between. From germline, CDR1 is LGHDT and CDR2 YNNKEL (reference sequence).

This chain uses TRBV18 with TRBJ1-4, with 10 bases matching TRBD1. The junction had 4 bases not matched to a gene; V was cut back by 3 bases and J by 6 bases. From germline, CDR1 is KGHSH and CDR2 LQKENI. The CDR3 has 15 amino acids. The CDR3 loop is CASSPTGTGDEKLFF. The CDR3 DNA follows: TGTGCCAGCTCACCGACCGGGACAGGGGATGAAAAACTGTTTTTT.

The gene calls are TRBV5-1 and TRBJ2-3, with D unresolved. Per germline, CDR1 SGHRS and CDR2 YFSETQ. The CDR3 contains 14 residues. Trimming stripped 1 base from V and 4 bases from J, with 10 bases between. The CDR3 nucleotides are TGCGCCAGCAGCTTGTGGAGTCAGTCAGATACGCAGTATTTT. This codes for CASSLWSQSDTQYF.

The genes are TRBV18 and TRBJ2-3, with D hard to call. The CDR3 covers 14 residues. The germline V gene encodes CDR1 KGHSH and CDR2 LQKENI. Trimming pared 3 bases from V and 6 bases from J, leaving 13 bases between. The CDR3 DNA is TGTGCCAGCTCACCTTTGGCCTCCGGGGATACGCAGTATTTT. Its protein is CASSPLASGDTQYF.

The CDR3, as DNA: TGTGCCAGCAGCCTCTTGCCCCCCAATTCAGGGGGCGTTTATGGCTACACCTTC. It encodes CASSLLPPNSGGVYGYTF. This rearrangement joins TRBV7-6 to TRBJ1-2; TRBD1 aligns across 8 bases. V was pared by 5 bases and J by 5 bases, with 19 bases of the junction left unmatched. Germline V lookup: CDR1 SGHVS, CDR2 FNYEAQ. The CDR3 runs to 18 residues.

J is TRBJ1-5 and V is TRBV6-5, with 7 bases identical to TRBD1. Germline lookup yields CDR1 MNHEY and CDR2 SVGAGI. The CDR3 extends over 14 amino acids. The V and J ends lost 6 bases and 7 bases, in that order; junction bases with no gene match: 9. CDR3 protein: CASSMTGYRQPQHF. The CDR3 nucleotides are TGTGCCAGCAGCATGACAGGGTACAGACAGCCCCAGCATTTT.

V and J are TRBV7-9 and TRBJ2-5; possibly TRBD2 for D (5 bases). V gave up 7 bases and J gave up 6 bases, with 18 bases separating them. Germline values: CDR1 SEHNR, CDR2 FQNEAQ (reference sequence). This CDR3 is built from 14 residues. The CDR3 bases are TGTGCCAGCATTCGAGATCCGGGATGGCAGACCCAGTACTTC. It specifies CASIRDPGWQTQYF.

The rearrangement joins TRBV5-1 to TRBJ2-5; possibly TRBD2 for D (6 bases). The ends were cut back, 1 base at V and 5 bases at J, with 15 bases in the middle. The CDR3 runs 15 residues. Germline-derived CDR1 and CDR2 are SGHRS and YFSETQ. CDR3: CASSLRPAGRETQYF. The CDR3 DNA sequence: TGCGCCAGCAGCTTGAGGCCGGCAGGGAGGGAGACCCAGTACTTC.

The chain is built from TRBV12-5 and TRBJ1-1, with 8 bases identical to TRBD1. This CDR3 contains 14 residues. J lost 1 base, V lost 7 bases, and 5 bases had no gene match. Germline CDR1 is LGHNT and CDR2 is FRNRAP. DNA for the CDR3: TGTGCTAGTGATTCGACAGGGGCGAACACTGAAGCTTTCTTT. Residues: CASDSTGANTEAFF.

Written as DNA, the CDR3 is TGTGCCAGCAGTTACGGGCCTAGCGGCACAGATACGCAGTATTTT. Its protein product is CASSYGPSGTDTQYF. This chain uses TRBV6-5 with TRBJ2-3, with a tentative D call TRBD2 (6 bases). The CDR3 spans 15 residues. CDR1 MNHEY and CDR2 SVGAGI come from the germline V gene. Deletions cut 2 bases from V and 1 base from J, with 10 bases between.

The chain combines TRBV25-1 with TRBJ2-2; 9 nucleotides agree with TRBD2. The CDR3 sequence is 14 residues long. Per the germline V gene, CDR1 is MGHDK and CDR2 is SYGVNS. Losses at the gene ends were 5 bases for V and 5 bases for J; bases not matched to a gene: 3. CDR3 nucleotide sequence: TGTGCCAGCAGTCTTGCGGGAGGGACCGGGGAGCTGTTTTTT. Protein: CASSLAGGTGELFF.

V is TRBV6-1 and J is TRBJ2-5; 9 nucleotides agree with TRBD2. There are 18 residues in the CDR3. Germline V gene sequence: CDR1 MNHNS, CDR2 SASEGT. J lost 4 bases, V lost 4 bases, and 16 bases had no gene match. DNA for the CDR3: TGTGCCAGCAGTGTAACACCGGGACTAGCAGGTCGTGGAGAGACCCAGTACTTC. This gives the protein CASSVTPGLAGRGETQYF.

The CDR3 nucleotides are TGTGCCAGTAGTCCCAGGACTAGATCTGACGAGCAGTTCTTC. This sequence encodes CASSPRTRSDEQFF. The rearrangement joins TRBV19 to TRBJ2-1, with 7 nucleotides matching TRBD2. Germline V gives CDR1 LNHDA, CDR2 SQIVND (reference sequence). J was trimmed by 10 bases and V by 5 bases; bases with no gene match: 11. The CDR3 covers 14 residues.

This clone came up a few times. The chain recombines TRBV3-1 (or the pseudogene TRBV3-2) with TRBJ1-2; TRBD1 aligns across 12 bases. Unmatched junction bases numbered 9, after V lost 2 bases and J lost 5 bases. This CDR3 has 17 amino acids. The germline V gene encodes CDR1 LGHDT and CDR2 YNNKEL (reference sequence). The CDR3 coding sequence is TGTGCCAGCAGCCAACCGGGACAGGGGGCCACCTTGTATGGCTACACCTTC. The encoded protein is CASSQPGQGATLYGYTF.

The chain uses TRBV21-1 and TRBJ2-5; TRBD1, the table's D call, was not compared with the DNA. TRBV21-1 is shown as a pseudogene. This CDR3 spans 17 amino acids. The CDR3 spells CASSGQGSRVLGETQYF. CDR3 in DNA: TGTGCCAGCAGCGGACAGGGTTCTAGGGTGTTAGGGGAGACCCAGTACTTC.

This clone was observed a few times. The chain is built from TRBV27 and TRBJ1-1; 8 positions agree with TRBD1. CDR1 MNHEY and CDR2 SMNVEV come from the germline V gene (reference sequence). J lost 5 bases, V lost 3 bases, and 5 bases had no gene match. CDR3 size: 14 residues. Here the CDR3 reads CASSFRDRRTEAFF. The CDR3 DNA reads as TGTGCCAGCAGTTTCCGGGACAGGAGGACTGAAGCTTTCTTT.

This clone was detected ten times or more. This chain connects TRBV6-5 to TRBJ2-2; 10 nucleotides agree with TRBD2. Losses at the gene ends were 4 bases for V and 4 bases for J; bases not matched to a gene: 3. CDR1 is MNHEY and CDR2 is SVGAGI in the germline V gene. The CDR3 extends over 15 amino acids. This CDR3 is CASSLAGGSTGELFF. The CDR3 region has the DNA TGTGCCAGCAGTTTAGCGGGAGGCTCCACCGGGGAGCTGTTTTTT.

The chain links TRBV6-5 to TRBJ1-2; 7 bases fit TRBD1. CDR1 MNHEY and CDR2 SVGAGI come from the germline V gene. Trimming at V came to 6 bases and at J to 7 bases, leaving 8 bases not matched to a gene. The CDR3 is 13 residues long. The CDR3 DNA reads TGTGCCAGCAGGATTACAGGGGCCGCTGGCTACACCTTC. Amino acids: CASRITGAAGYTF.